The 21 T cell receptor beta chains reported below all come from one sample, sequenced in a study of T cell responses to AZD1222 COVID-19 vaccine. The data were produced by immunoSEQ multiplex PCR, yet TCRdb's version contains in-frame clones alone and is incomplete. The sample lists some 100,000 clones; 90% to 95% were seen once. Specimen: peripheral blood, collected on day 0 of AZD1222 vaccination. All receptors come from an adult in good health.

V usage is TRBV12-5 and J usage is TRBJ1-3; D is unclear. Looked up from germline, CDR1 is LGHNT and CDR2 is FRNRAP. This CDR3 is 11 amino acids long. The ends were cut back, 0 bases at V and 9 bases at J, with 3 bases in the middle. CDR3 bases: TGTGCTAGTGGTTTGGTTGGCACCATATATTTT. Protein: CASGLVGTIYF.

This sequence joins TRBV18 and TRBJ2-3, with 8 bases fitting TRBD1. J gave up 6 bases and V 4 bases, and 9 bases lay outside the gene matches. Germline loops: CDR1 KGHSH, CDR2 LQKENI. This CDR3 is 15 amino acids long. CDR3 sequence: CASSQGQGIMDTQYF. DNA for the CDR3: TGTGCCAGCTCACAAGGACAGGGAATTATGGATACGCAGTATTTT.

The chain carries TRBV6-1 and TRBJ1-1; D might be TRBD1 (6 bases). V gave up 3 bases and J gave up 12 bases, with 14 bases separating them. The CDR3 consists of 12 residues. The germline CDR1 and CDR2 sequences are MNHNS and SASEGT. The CDR3 DNA sequence: TGTGCCAGCAGTGACGGGGCAGGGGAGTCTTTCTTT. Amino acids: CASSDGAGESFF.

The V gene is TRBV12-1, the J gene TRBJ2-2. TRBV12-1 is shown as a pseudogene. The CDR3 length is 20 residues. The CDR3 region is CASSLASKPRRHLNTGELFF. The DNA for the CDR3 is TGTGCCAGCAGCTTAGCCTCGAAACCCCGGAGACATTTGAACACCGGGGAGCTGTTTTTT.

The chain carries TRBV9 and TRBJ1-2, with D perhaps TRBD1 (6 bases). The CDR3 spans 14 residues. CDR1 is SGDLS and CDR2 is YYNGEE in the germline V gene. Trimming removed 3 bases at V and 4 bases at J, with 13 bases between. For the CDR3, the DNA is TGTGCCAGCAGCGGCACAGGGACCGGCTATGGCTACACCTTC. Residues: CASSGTGTGYGYTF.

The gene calls are TRBV7-2 and TRBJ1-4; no firm D call. The CDR3 covers 14 residues. CDR1 and CDR2 (germline): SGHTA, FQGNSA. V was cut by 6 bases and J by 7 bases, with 15 bases left in between. The CDR3 here is CASSRSGLGEKLFF. The CDR3 DNA sequence: TGTGCCAGCAGTCGAAGCGGGCTAGGTGAAAAACTGTTTTTT.

This chain connects TRBV6-4 to TRBJ1-2, with 7 bases identical to TRBD1. V lost 6 bases, J lost 1 base, and 5 bases stayed unmatched. CDR3 length: 14 amino acids. CDR1 is MRHNA, CDR2 SNTAGT, per germline. For the CDR3, the DNA is TGTGCCAGCAGCCCTACAGGGGTTAACTATGGCTACACCTTC. It translates to CASSPTGVNYGYTF.

In its sample, this clone was seen once. The chain uses TRBV6-5 and TRBJ2-7; 8 nucleotides agree with TRBD2. The CDR3 has 16 residues. CDR1 and CDR2 (germline): MNHEY, SVGAGI. V was pared by 0 bases and J by 0 bases, with 4 bases of the junction left unmatched. CDR3: CASSYSAGVTSYEQYF. CDR3 bases: TGTGCCAGCAGTTACTCAGCGGGGGTAACCTCCTACGAGCAGTACTTC.

The chain links TRBV7-8 to TRBJ1-2, with TRBD1 matching over 11 bases. The CDR3 runs to 15 residues. V trimming: 5 bases; J trimming: 5 bases; junction bases outside the gene matches: 7. Germline CDR1 reads SGHVS; CDR2 reads FQNEAQ. The CDR3 region has the DNA TGTGCCAGCAGCCCGCGGACAGGGGGCATATATGGCTACACCTTC. This encodes CASSPRTGGIYGYTF.

The chain has TRBV7-2 and TRBJ2-1; a possible D gene is TRBD1 (5 bases). The V gene lost 5 bases and the J gene lost 7 bases, with 18 bases spanning the gap. This CDR3 comprises 15 residues. Germline assignment: CDR1 SGHTA and CDR2 FQGNSA. This CDR3 reads CASSPVKGRRNEQFF. The CDR3 DNA sequence: TGTGCCAGCAGCCCCGTTAAGGGGCGTAGGAATGAGCAGTTCTTC.

DNA for the CDR3: TGTGCCAGCAGCCAAGAGATAGGGTTCGGGGGCTACACCTTC. Translating gives CASSQEIGFGGYTF. The rearrangement links TRBV14 to TRBJ1-2; unclear D gene. CDR1 and CDR2 from the germline V gene are SGHDN and FVKESK. Trimming left V 0 bases short and J 8 bases short, with 13 bases between. The CDR3 sequence is 14 residues long.

CDR3 nucleotide sequence: TGTGCCAGCAGCCCCGGACAGACCAACTATGGCTACACCTTC. Its translation: CASSPGQTNYGYTF. The gene calls are TRBV5-6 and TRBJ1-2; a possible D gene is TRBD1 (6 bases). This CDR3 comprises 14 residues. V was cut by 4 bases and J by 2 bases, with 12 bases left in between. Germline V gene data show CDR1 as SGHDT and CDR2 as YYEEEE.

The rearrangement links TRBV5-5 to TRBJ1-2; D gene uncertain. This CDR3 has 14 amino acids. Germline CDR1 is SGHKS and CDR2 is YYEKEE (reference sequence). The V gene lost 4 bases and the J gene lost 1 base, with 11 bases spanning the gap. DNA of the CDR3: TGTGCCAGCAGCGGATTGGACGGTAACTATGGCTACACCTTC. As protein: CASSGLDGNYGYTF. The variable domain in full, with the rest retrieved from reference TRBV5-5 and TRBJ1-2, is DAGVTQSPTHLIKTRGQQVTLRCSPISGHKSVSWYQQVLGQGPQFIFQYYEKEERGRGNFPDRFSARQFPNYSSELNVNALLLGDSALYLCASSGLDGNYGYTFGSGTRLTVV.

The J gene is TRBJ1-1, the V gene TRBV6-1; tentative D call: TRBD1 (5 bases). The germline CDR1 and CDR2 sequences are MNHNS and SASEGT. Trimming took off 0 bases at V and 5 bases at J, with 10 bases between the two ends. The CDR3 is made up of 14 amino acids. The CDR3 loop reads CASSEAGVLTEAFF. CDR3 nucleotides: TGTGCCAGCAGTGAAGCAGGGGTACTGACTGAAGCTTTCTTT.

The V and J genes are TRBV28 and TRBJ2-3; TRBD1 matches at 11 bases. The CDR3 is 15 amino acids. V shed 5 bases, J shed 5 bases, and the junction held 6 bases outside the gene matches. Germline V gives CDR1 MDHEN, CDR2 SYDVKM. DNA for the CDR3: TGTGCCAGCAGTAACCCGGGACAGGGGGGAGATACGCAGTATTTT. This encodes CASSNPGQGGDTQYF.

The J gene is TRBJ2-7, the V gene TRBV30; D not certain. This CDR3 contains 12 residues. Trimming left V 5 bases short and J 5 bases short, with 13 bases between. The germline CDR1 and CDR2 sequences are GTSNPN and SVGIG (reference sequence). In DNA form, the CDR3 reads TGTGCCTGGTCAGATCGAGTGAACGAGCAGTACTTC. It yields the protein CAWSDRVNEQYF.

The chain joins TRBV6-5 to TRBJ1-2; unclear D gene. V lost 5 bases to trimming and J lost 8 bases, with 12 bases between them. The CDR3 length is 12 residues. From germline, CDR1 is MNHEY and CDR2 SVGAGI. The CDR3 DNA follows: TGTGCCAGCAGTCCCCGGATTGGAGGCTACACCTTC. Translated: CASSPRIGGYTF.

CDR3 loop: CASSRGYEQYF. The CDR3, as DNA: TGTGCCAGCAGTCGAGGCTACGAGCAGTACTTC. The chain combines TRBV6-2 or TRBV6-3 with TRBJ2-7; D gene unclear. Trimming cost V 5 bases and J 3 bases, with 5 bases left between them. This CDR3 is 11 amino acids long. Germline CDR1 is MNHEY and CDR2 is SVGEGT.

The chain combines TRBV11-1 with TRBJ2-6; no clear D. Trimming removed 1 base at V and 1 base at J, with 5 bases between. The CDR3 is 15 amino acids. Germline V CDR1 and CDR2: SGHAT, FQDESV (reference sequence). In nucleotides, the CDR3 is TGTGCCAGCAGCTTAGGGGGATCTGGGGCCAACGTCCTGACTTTC. Encoded protein: CASSLGGSGANVLTF.

The table lists this clone with a count of one. The rearrangement links TRBV3-1 (or the pseudogene TRBV3-2) to TRBJ1-2, with 8 positions matching TRBD1. The CDR3 runs 18 residues. J was trimmed by 4 bases and V by 2 bases; bases with no gene match: 15. Germline values: CDR1 LGHDT, CDR2 YNNKEL (reference sequence). The CDR3 is CASSQRGTGAQLGYGYTF. DNA for the CDR3: TGTGCCAGCAGCCAAAGGGGGACAGGTGCCCAGCTCGGCTATGGCTACACCTTC.

This chain uses TRBV12-3 or TRBV12-4 with TRBJ1-1; the D gene is possibly TRBD1 (6 bases). V lost 1 base to trimming and J lost 4 bases, with 7 bases between them. CDR3 length equals 13 residues. In DNA, the CDR3 is TGTGCCAGCAGTTTAGGGGGGCTCACTGAAGCTTTCTTT. It encodes CASSLGGLTEAFF.